The present entry profiles one T cell receptor beta chain with its context. Its antigen is still unknown. Within one base of it there is no much larger clone, and no base qualities were kept. TCRbeta CDR3 regions were amplified from genomic DNA by means of the immunoSEQ Assay, a bias-controlled multiplex PCR. In the source study's methods: The number of nucleated cells in each sample was estimated from the amplification of reference gene primers within the assay. To quantify the absolute abundance of each unique TCRbeta CDR3 rearrangement, sequence reads were collapsed and filtered. For each sample, productive Simpson clonality was calculated as the square root of Simpson's diversity index over productive rearrangements. TCRdb retrieved this table from immuneACCESS and kept in-frame rearrangements only. Not all clones are present; in checked studies, unresolved V genes account for under half, and no reason is known for the remainder. V, J and clone size are those of that table, while D and trimming were read from the DNA. This sample holds some 200,000 clones; approximately 82% were observed only once. The top ten constitute 6% to 8% of the sample.

Collaborating institutions collected whole blood in K2EDTA tubes following their own protocols. Collaborator samples were shipped for TCRbeta analysis as frozen whole blood, isolated PBMCs, or DNA extracted from either sample type. The data were taken from a study of blood T cell repertoires in COVID-19 (dated by TCRdb to between 2020 and 2021). Study-level background: Samples from collaborators originated in the United States, Italy and Spain and spanned both the acute and convalescent phases of COVID-19. The sample metadata nearly always contained a de-identified subject ID, COVID-19 status, age in years and sex. The repertoires were released in a freely available public database meant as a resource for research on the immune response to SARS-CoV-2. Deeply sampled blood TCRbeta repertoires from subjects exposed to, actively infected with, or recovered from COVID-19 were included in the dataset. Samples were obtained from the ongoing ImmuneRACE study (first 160 participants) and from 1,254 subjects provided by 6 global collaborators. The prospective study material was composed of cDNA or gDNA derived from T cells, B-cell-depleted T cells, or PBMCs. Where HLA class I and class II types were available, the types were taken from metadata supplied by the sample provider, not from assay-based typing.

CDR1 and CDR2 are drawn from the germline V gene: SGHRS, YFSETQ. V and J lose 4 bases and 5 bases, and a span of 18 bases separates them. The CDR3 has 15 amino acids, counting the end cysteine and phenylalanine. Of the read, only the CDR3 DNA is kept; its 45 bases are in frame from base 1. Broad study findings and their caveats: The quantity of clinical and demographic metadata differed by source and by participant and was supplied without curation.

This sequence uses TRBV5-1 and TRBJ2-5, and the D gene may be TRBD1, 5 bases matching. The origin of this receptor is a human donor with acute or convalescent COVID-19. The donor label of this sample is uncertain. Sequenced input: peripheral blood. The sequenced DNA: TGCGCCAGCAGCAGCCGACAGACCGTTGGGGAGACCCAGTACTTC. This sequence encodes CASSSRQTVGETQYF.